This record covers a single TCR beta chain. Antigen: not known. Germline-derived CDR1 and CDR2 are SGHKS and YYEKEE (reference sequence). The CDR3 has 17 residues. Germline trimming cut 4 bases from V and 1 base from J; bases unmatched to any gene: 11. Stated time point: peripheral blood 6 weeks after treatment start. The repertoire was sequenced with immunoSEQ multiplex PCR; TCRdb's copy has only in-frame clones and lacks some. The sample has about 130,000 clones, around 86% seen once. This sample stems from a study of PD-L1 blockade in urothelial cancer. About the study: The patients first took atezolizumab around 2014, receiving 1,200 mg intravenously every 3 weeks. Timepoints chosen for blood analysis were 3 weeks (second dose) and 6 weeks after treatment start. The median T cell count in blood samples was over 140,000. General study points: At the 3-week point, tumor-associated blood clones expanded more in durable-benefit patients.

This rearrangement joins TRBV5-5 to TRBJ1-1; the match to TRBD1 covers 9 bases. The sequenced sample was PBMCs, obtained around atezolizumab (anti-PD-L1) treatment. The sequence was obtained from a man in his fifties with urothelial cancer. The CDR3 coding sequence is TGTGCCAGCAGCATCGGGGTCGGGACAGGGCAGAACACTGAAGCTTTCTTT. Translation: CASSIGVGTGQNTEAFF. The full variable domain, its missing parts supplied by reference TRBV5-5 and TRBJ1-1, is DAGVTQSPTHLIKTRGQQVTLRCSPISGHKSVSWYQQVLGQGPQFIFQYYEKEERGRGNFPDRFSARQFPNYSSELNVNALLLGDSALYLCASSIGVGTGQNTEAFFGQGTRLTVV.